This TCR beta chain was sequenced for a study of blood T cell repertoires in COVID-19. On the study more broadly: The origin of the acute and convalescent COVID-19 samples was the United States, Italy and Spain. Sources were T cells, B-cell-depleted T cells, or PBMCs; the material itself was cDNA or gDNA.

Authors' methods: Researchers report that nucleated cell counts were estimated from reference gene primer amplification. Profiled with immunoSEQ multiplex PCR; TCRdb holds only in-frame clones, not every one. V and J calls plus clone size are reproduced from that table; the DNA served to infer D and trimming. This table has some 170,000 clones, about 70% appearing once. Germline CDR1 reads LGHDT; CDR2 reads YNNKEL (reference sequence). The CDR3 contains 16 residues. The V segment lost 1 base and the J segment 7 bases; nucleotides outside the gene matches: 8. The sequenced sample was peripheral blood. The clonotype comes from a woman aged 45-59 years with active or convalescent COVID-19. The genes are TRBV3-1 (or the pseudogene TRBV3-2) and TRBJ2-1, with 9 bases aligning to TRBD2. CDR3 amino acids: CASSQGRLAGRNEQFF. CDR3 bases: TGTGCCAGCAGCCAAGGTCGTCTAGCGGGAAGAAATGAGCAGTTCTTC.